A selection of T cell receptor beta chains follows, all from one sample in a study of PD-1 blockade in classical Hodgkin lymphoma. Sequencing was performed with immunoSEQ multiplex PCR; in TCRdb, only in-frame clones are kept and a portion is missing. The sample consists of some 34,000 clones, approximately 67% of them appearing once. The sample here was peripheral blood mononuclear cells (PBMCs), taken before the fourth cycle of nivolumab. Source of these receptors: a human donor with classical Hodgkin lymphoma. Both conserved end residues are part of each CDR3. The D gene is left open where the match is weak. The size entry is marked missing in some rows and otherwise reads once, few, many or a size class.

abundance: few
d_gene: -
v_gene: TRBV6-5
j_gene: TRBJ1-4
CDR3nt: TGTGCCAGCAGTTACACGGTGGCAGGAAATGAAAAACTGTTTTTT
CDR3aa: CASSYTVAGNEKLFF

abundance: -
d_gene: -
v_gene: TRBV5-6
j_gene: TRBJ1-1
CDR3nt: TGTGCCAGCAGCGAGTCGGTGATGGGACAAAATGAAGCTTTCTTT
CDR3aa: CASSESVMGQNEAFF

abundance: once
d_gene: -
v_gene: TRBV28
j_gene: TRBJ2-1
CDR3nt: TGTGCCAGCAGGCGGGATTACAATGAGCAGTTCTTC
CDR3aa: CASRRDYNEQFF

abundance: -
d_gene: -
v_gene: TRBV13
j_gene: TRBJ2-1
CDR3nt: TGTGCCAGCAGCCAAGAGTCAGATCAGGATGAGCAGTTCTTC
CDR3aa: CASSQESDQDEQFF

abundance: -
d_gene: -
v_gene: TRBV7-2
j_gene: TRBJ2-1
CDR3nt: TGTGCCAGCAGCTTAGAATTTGGGCCACACAATGAGCAGTTCTTC
CDR3aa: CASSLEFGPHNEQFF

abundance: -
d_gene: TRBD2
v_gene: TRBV29-1
j_gene: TRBJ2-3
CDR3nt: TGCAGCGGGGAGGTAGCGGGAGTTTCCACCCTCAGAGATACGCAGTATTTT
CDR3aa: CSGEVAGVSTLRDTQYF

abundance: -
d_gene: -
v_gene: TRBV7-6
j_gene: TRBJ2-7
CDR3nt: TGTGCCAGCAGCTTGGGAGGAGACTACGAGCAGTACTTC
CDR3aa: CASSLGGDYEQYF

abundance: -
d_gene: -
v_gene: TRBV15
j_gene: TRBJ1-1
CDR3nt: TGTGCCACCAGCAGTACCCTCGAACAGGTTAACACTGAAGCTTTCTTT
CDR3aa: CATSSTLEQVNTEAFF

abundance: -
d_gene: -
v_gene: TRBV6-6
j_gene: TRBJ1-1
CDR3nt: TGTGCCAGCAGAGGATTGGCTACTGAAGCTTTCTTT
CDR3aa: CASRGLATEAFF

abundance: -
d_gene: -
v_gene: TRBV28
j_gene: TRBJ2-7
CDR3nt: TGTGCCAGCGGGAACAGGGACAAAAACGAGCAGTACTTC
CDR3aa: CASGNRDKNEQYF

abundance: -
d_gene: TRBD2
v_gene: TRBV28
j_gene: TRBJ2-1
CDR3nt: TGTGCCAGCAGCCCAGTAAGTCGGGAGGGTTACAATGAGCAGTTCTTC
CDR3aa: CASSPVSREGYNEQFF

abundance: -
d_gene: -
v_gene: TRBV9
j_gene: TRBJ2-7
CDR3nt: TGTGCCAGCAGCGGTGCTTGGGAGAGTCCCCACGAGCAGTACTTC
CDR3aa: CASSGAWESPHEQYF

abundance: -
d_gene: -
v_gene: TRBV30
j_gene: TRBJ1-5
CDR3nt: TGTGCCTGGAGTGTTTTCCTGGGTAGCAATCAGCCCCAGCATTTT
CDR3aa: CAWSVFLGSNQPQHF

abundance: -
d_gene: -
v_gene: TRBV28
j_gene: TRBJ2-7
CDR3nt: TGTGCCAGCAATAACGGTTACGAGCAGTACTTC
CDR3aa: CASNNGYEQYF

abundance: few
d_gene: TRBD1
v_gene: TRBV4-3
j_gene: TRBJ1-3
CDR3nt: TGCGCCAGCAGCCCATACCAGGGGGGCGAAAACACCATATATTTT
CDR3aa: CASSPYQGGENTIYF

abundance: medium-sized
d_gene: -
v_gene: TRBV4-3
j_gene: TRBJ2-7
CDR3nt: TGCGCCAGCAGCCCAGGGACAAGCCACGAGCAGTACTTC
CDR3aa: CASSPGTSHEQYF

abundance: once
d_gene: TRBD2
v_gene: TRBV5-6
j_gene: TRBJ2-1
CDR3nt: TGTGCCAGCAGCCTCGGGACTATCAATGAGCAGTTCTTC
CDR3aa: CASSLGTINEQFF

abundance: once
d_gene: -
v_gene: TRBV7-3
j_gene: TRBJ2-1
CDR3nt: TGTGCCAGCAGCTTAAAGGGAGGGGGCAATGAGCAGTTCTTC
CDR3aa: CASSLKGGGNEQFF

abundance: -
d_gene: TRBD1
v_gene: TRBV7-7
j_gene: TRBJ1-1
CDR3nt: TGTGCTAGCAGCTTAGTTTTCCACATAGGACAGGGGGACAACACTGAAGCTTTCTTT
CDR3aa: CASSLVFHIGQGDNTEAFF

abundance: -
d_gene: TRBD1
v_gene: TRBV10-3
j_gene: TRBJ2-1
CDR3nt: TGTGCCATCAAGGACAGGGACAATGAGCAGTTCTTC
CDR3aa: CAIKDRDNEQFF

abundance: few
d_gene: -
v_gene: TRBV5-5
j_gene: TRBJ1-1
CDR3nt: TGTGCCAGCAGCTTCGTTGGGGGGACTGAAGCTTTCTTT
CDR3aa: CASSFVGGTEAFF

abundance: -
d_gene: TRBD1
v_gene: TRBV19
j_gene: TRBJ1-5
CDR3nt: TGTGCCACGAGACAGGGAGGGGGTAGCAATCAGCCCCAGCATTTT
CDR3aa: CATRQGGGSNQPQHF

abundance: few
d_gene: -
v_gene: TRBV6-6
j_gene: TRBJ1-1
CDR3nt: TGTGCCAGCAGTTATGGGGCGCGGGTACAGACTGAAGCTTTCTTT
CDR3aa: CASSYGARVQTEAFF

abundance: few
d_gene: -
v_gene: TRBV23-1
j_gene: TRBJ1-1
CDR3nt: TGCGCCATTACGGCCCACCGTGAAGCTTTCTTT
CDR3aa: CAITAHREAFF

abundance: -
d_gene: -
v_gene: TRBV28
j_gene: TRBJ1-2
CDR3nt: TGTGCCAGCAGTTTATTCCCCTCGGGGGTCGGCTACACCTTC
CDR3aa: CASSLFPSGVGYTF

abundance: -
d_gene: -
v_gene: TRBV9
j_gene: TRBJ2-6
CDR3nt: TGTGCCAGCAGCGAGGGGTCGCTTCCCAACGTCCTGACTTTC
CDR3aa: CASSEGSLPNVLTF

abundance: -
d_gene: -
v_gene: TRBV30
j_gene: TRBJ2-1
CDR3nt: TGTGCCTGGCGCTTCTCTAGCTCCTACAATGAGCAGTTCTTC
CDR3aa: CAWRFSSSYNEQFF

abundance: few
d_gene: -
v_gene: TRBV7-9
j_gene: TRBJ1-6
CDR3nt: TGTGCCAGCAGCCCCCTTCTGGTGGGGGCCCTCCACTTT
CDR3aa: CASSPLLVGALHF

abundance: few
d_gene: TRBD1
v_gene: TRBV7-9
j_gene: TRBJ1-5
CDR3nt: TGTGCCAGCAGCCTGTGGGACAGTCAAGGGGATCAGCCCCAGCATTTT
CDR3aa: CASSLWDSQGDQPQHF

abundance: -
d_gene: -
v_gene: TRBV6-5
j_gene: TRBJ2-7
CDR3nt: TGTGCCAGCAGTTACAGCGTAATGGAGGGCACCTACGAGCAGTACTTC
CDR3aa: CASSYSVMEGTYEQYF

abundance: -
d_gene: -
v_gene: TRBV7-9
j_gene: TRBJ1-2
CDR3nt: TGTGCCAGCAGCTTAGGGGGCAGGCGCTATGGCTACACCTTC
CDR3aa: CASSLGGRRYGYTF

abundance: -
d_gene: -
v_gene: TRBV7-2
j_gene: TRBJ1-6
CDR3nt: TGTGCCAGCAGCTTAGCCACGGAATCACCCCTCCACTTT
CDR3aa: CASSLATESPLHF

abundance: -
d_gene: -
v_gene: TRBV25-1
j_gene: TRBJ2-5
CDR3nt: TGTGCCAGCAGGCAGGGGACCCAGTACTTC
CDR3aa: CASRQGTQYF

abundance: -
d_gene: -
v_gene: TRBV7-2
j_gene: TRBJ2-7
CDR3nt: TGTGCCAGCAGCTTAGAACGGGCATACAGCTCCTACGAGCAGTACTTC
CDR3aa: CASSLERAYSSYEQYF

abundance: -
d_gene: -
v_gene: TRBV9
j_gene: TRBJ1-4
CDR3nt: TGTGCCAGCAGCGATGGAGGGCTGGGGGGAACTAATGAAAAACTGTTTTTT
CDR3aa: CASSDGGLGGTNEKLFF

abundance: -
d_gene: TRBD2
v_gene: TRBV10-3
j_gene: TRBJ2-7
CDR3nt: TGTGCCATCAGTGATTTAGCGGGAGTCGAGCAGTACTTC
CDR3aa: CAISDLAGVEQYF

abundance: -
d_gene: -
v_gene: TRBV25-1
j_gene: TRBJ2-5
CDR3nt: TGTGCCAGCAGTGGAGCGCAGGGGCCTCCCAAGGCCCAGTACTTC
CDR3aa: CASSGAQGPPKAQYF

abundance: few
d_gene: -
v_gene: TRBV7-2
j_gene: TRBJ1-2
CDR3nt: TGTGCCAGCAGCTTTACCGGGACCTCGCGCGAAGGCTACACCTTC
CDR3aa: CASSFTGTSREGYTF

abundance: -
d_gene: -
v_gene: TRBV21-1
j_gene: TRBJ2-7
CDR3nt: TGTGCCAGCAGCAAAGAGTGCGGACAGGGCGCCAAGATGGAATACGAGCAGTACTTC
CDR3aa: CASSKECGQGAKMEYEQYF

abundance: once
d_gene: -
v_gene: TRBV27
j_gene: TRBJ1-5
CDR3nt: TGTGCCAGCAGTTTAGCGGGGGGCGGGTATCATCAGCCCCAGCATTTT
CDR3aa: CASSLAGGGYHQPQHF

abundance: -
d_gene: -
v_gene: TRBV9
j_gene: TRBJ1-3
CDR3nt: TGTGCCAGCCGAGGATTGCGTGAAAACACCATATATTTT
CDR3aa: CASRGLRENTIYF

abundance: few
d_gene: -
v_gene: TRBV29-1
j_gene: TRBJ2-2
CDR3nt: TGCAGCGTTGAAGATGGCCAGGGAGTCACCGGGGAGCTGTTTTTT
CDR3aa: CSVEDGQGVTGELFF